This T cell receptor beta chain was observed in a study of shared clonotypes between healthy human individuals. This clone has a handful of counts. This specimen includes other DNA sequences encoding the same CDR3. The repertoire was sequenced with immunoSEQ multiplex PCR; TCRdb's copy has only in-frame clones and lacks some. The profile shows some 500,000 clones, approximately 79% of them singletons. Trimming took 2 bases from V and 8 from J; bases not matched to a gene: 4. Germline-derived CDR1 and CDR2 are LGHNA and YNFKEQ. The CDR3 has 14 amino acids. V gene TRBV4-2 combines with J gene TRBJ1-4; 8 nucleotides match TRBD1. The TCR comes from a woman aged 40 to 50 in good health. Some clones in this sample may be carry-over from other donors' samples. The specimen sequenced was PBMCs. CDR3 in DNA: TGTGCCAGCAGCCAAACAGGGGGTCGGGAAAAACTGTTTTTT. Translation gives CASSQTGGREKLFF.